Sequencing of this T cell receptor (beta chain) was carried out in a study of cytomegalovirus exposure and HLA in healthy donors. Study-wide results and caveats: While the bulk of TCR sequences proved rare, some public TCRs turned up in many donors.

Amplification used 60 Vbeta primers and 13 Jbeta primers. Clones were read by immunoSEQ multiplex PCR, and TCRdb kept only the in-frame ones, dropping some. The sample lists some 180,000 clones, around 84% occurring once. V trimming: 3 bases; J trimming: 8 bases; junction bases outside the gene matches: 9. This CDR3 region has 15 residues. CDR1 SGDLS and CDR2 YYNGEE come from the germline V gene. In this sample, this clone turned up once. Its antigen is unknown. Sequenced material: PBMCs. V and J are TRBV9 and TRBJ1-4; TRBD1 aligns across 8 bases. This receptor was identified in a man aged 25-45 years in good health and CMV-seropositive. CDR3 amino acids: CASSASDRAREKLFF. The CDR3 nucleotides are TGTGCCAGCAGCGCCTCGGACAGGGCTAGGGAAAAACTGTTTTTT.